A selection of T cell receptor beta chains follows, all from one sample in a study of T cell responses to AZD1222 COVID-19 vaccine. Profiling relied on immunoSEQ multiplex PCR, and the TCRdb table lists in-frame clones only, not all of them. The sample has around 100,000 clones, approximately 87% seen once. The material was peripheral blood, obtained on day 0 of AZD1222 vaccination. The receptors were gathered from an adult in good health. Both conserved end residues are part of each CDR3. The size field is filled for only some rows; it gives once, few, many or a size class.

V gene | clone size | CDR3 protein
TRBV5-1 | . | CASSLTGAGYTF
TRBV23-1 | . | CAWDRSNEQYF
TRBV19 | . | CASSFSPTGELFF
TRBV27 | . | CASSLHRDPGRDQPQHF
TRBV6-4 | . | CASSEGGSSYNEQFF
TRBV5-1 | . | CASSLVASGAQETQYF
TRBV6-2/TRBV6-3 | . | CASSYSRPGQGAYEQYF
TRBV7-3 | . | CASSPTGVSSYNEQFF
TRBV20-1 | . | CSARVSYEQYF
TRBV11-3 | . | CASSLGGVSTRGEKLFF
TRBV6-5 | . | CASEGGDRRNTIYF
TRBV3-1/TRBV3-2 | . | CASSRPGVQANYEQYF
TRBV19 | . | CAASPSGGRRNEPQHF
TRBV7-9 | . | CASSLAGGGAYEQYF
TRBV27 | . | CASSPTWGDTEAFF
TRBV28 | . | CASSGTSRPNEQFF
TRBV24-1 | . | CATGSQGNGNEQFF
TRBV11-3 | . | CASSLDAGAGIGANVLTF
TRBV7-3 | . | CASSFSRDTEAFF
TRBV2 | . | CASSVTGGSKAFF
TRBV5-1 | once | CASSGGQGNYEQYF
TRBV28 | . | CASSAGRQAGYTF
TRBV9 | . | CASSKSSNSNQPQHF
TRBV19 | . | CASSILTGSFIYTF
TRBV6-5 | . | CASSYSRSIETQYF
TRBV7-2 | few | CASSTGQGAYEQYF
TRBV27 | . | CASSMQGDQPQHF
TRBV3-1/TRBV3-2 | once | CASSLTAGIHEQYF
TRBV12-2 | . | CASRLGFYYSREMNTEAFF
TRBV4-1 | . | CASSQDYQAINQPQHF
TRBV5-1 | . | CASSFLRETQYF
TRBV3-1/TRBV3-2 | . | CASSPPGLAGSGEQYF
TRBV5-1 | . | CASSLGSTGAHYGYTF
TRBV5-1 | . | CASSSGDQRTEAFF
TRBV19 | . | CASSFGTPGTEAFF
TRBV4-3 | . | CASSHAADASYEQYF
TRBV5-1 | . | CASSLDRGQETQYF
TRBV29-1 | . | CSVGQDYGGELFF
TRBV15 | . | CATSSVPGTLTGELFF
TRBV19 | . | CASSIDQRALRQEVTEAFF
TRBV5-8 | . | CASRTPYSTDTQYF